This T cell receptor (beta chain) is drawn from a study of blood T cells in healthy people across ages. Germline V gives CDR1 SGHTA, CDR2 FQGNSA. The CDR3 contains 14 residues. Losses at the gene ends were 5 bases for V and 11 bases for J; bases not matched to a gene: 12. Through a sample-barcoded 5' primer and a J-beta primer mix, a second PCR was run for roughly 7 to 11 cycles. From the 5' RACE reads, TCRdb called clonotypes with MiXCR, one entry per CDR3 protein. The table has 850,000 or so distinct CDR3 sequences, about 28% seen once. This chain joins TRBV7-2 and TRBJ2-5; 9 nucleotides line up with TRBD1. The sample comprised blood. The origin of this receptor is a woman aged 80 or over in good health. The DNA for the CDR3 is TGTGCCAGCAGCGGACAGGGGTCTCAATCGGGGCAGTACTTC. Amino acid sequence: CASSGQGSQSGQYF.